This T cell receptor (beta chain) derives from a study of T cells after yellow fever vaccination. Overall study: Where fractions had low cell numbers, libraries were prepared from them with the SMART-Seq v4 Ultra Low Input RNA kit. Study results and limitations: After the booster, around 95% of CD4 and more than 75% of CD8 primary-response clones were re-detected. Though it reached lower strength, the secondary response hit its peak faster, day 5 versus 15.

A note on this clonotype: Antigen: not known. This may come from a read error, since a much larger clone is one base off.

TCR cDNA, made by 5'RACE template switching, carried an added universal primer site and UMIs. TCRdb recomputed calls from the 5' RACE reads with MiXCR, one row per CDR3 protein. The sample records 140,000 to 150,000 distinct CDR3 sequences, 5% to 7.5% being singletons. The TCR originated in a man in his thirties or forties who received the YFV17D yellow fever vaccine. The sample here was CD4+ T cells sorted from PBMCs, taken 10 days after the yellow fever booster vaccination.

CDR3 nucleotide sequence: TGTGCCATCAGTTTCGACGACAACTATGGCTACACCTTC. Translating gives CAISFDDNYGYTF. V gene TRBV10-3 combines with J gene TRBJ1-2; D gene uncertain. Germline CDR1 ENHRY, CDR2 SYGVKD. Trimming took 5 bases from V and 2 from J, leaving 9 bases between them. CDR3 size: 13 residues.